This section outlines one TCR beta chain sequence together with its context. CDR3 length equals 14 residues. Germline values: CDR1 SGHAT, CDR2 FQNNGV. V was pared by 5 bases and J by 1 base, with 12 bases between. In the authors' workflow: The authors estimated nucleated cell counts from reference gene primer amplification. Repertoires were generated with immunoSEQ multiplex PCR, while TCRdb's copy carries only in-frame clones and drops some. That table supplies the V and J calls and clone size; D and trimming were determined from the DNA. Of a few hundred thousand clones listed, 70% to 90% are singletons. This specimen comes from a study of blood T cell repertoires in COVID-19. Study background: The origin of the acute and convalescent COVID-19 samples was the United States, Italy and Spain. T cells, B-cell-depleted T cells, or PBMCs provided the cDNA or gDNA that served as material.

Sequenced sample: peripheral blood. The rearrangement uses TRBV11-2 and TRBJ2-7, with D tentatively TRBD1 (5 bases). This sequence originates from a man aged 50 to 60 with acute or convalescent COVID-19. The CDR3 region has the DNA TGTGCCAGCAGCCTGGACATACCTTCCTACGAGCAGTACTTC. It yields the protein CASSLDIPSYEQYF.